This TCR beta chain emerged from a study of blood T cell repertoires in COVID-19. This CDR3 is 14 amino acids long. Trimming took 0 bases from V and 4 from J, leaving 10 bases between them. The germline V gene encodes CDR1 SGHKS and CDR2 YYEKEE (reference sequence). TCRdb's copy holds only in-frame clones and misses some; the assay was immunoSEQ multiplex PCR. Of some 140,000 clones detected, about 79% appear once; the ten largest clones hold 29%. V usage is TRBV5-5 and J usage is TRBJ2-5; tentatively, D is TRBD1 (6 bases). The TCR originated in a woman aged 55-70 years with acute or convalescent COVID-19. The sample consisted of peripheral blood. The CDR3 loop reads CASSLDTGRETQYF. CDR3 coding DNA: TGTGCCAGCAGCTTGGATACAGGGCGAGAGACCCAGTACTTC.